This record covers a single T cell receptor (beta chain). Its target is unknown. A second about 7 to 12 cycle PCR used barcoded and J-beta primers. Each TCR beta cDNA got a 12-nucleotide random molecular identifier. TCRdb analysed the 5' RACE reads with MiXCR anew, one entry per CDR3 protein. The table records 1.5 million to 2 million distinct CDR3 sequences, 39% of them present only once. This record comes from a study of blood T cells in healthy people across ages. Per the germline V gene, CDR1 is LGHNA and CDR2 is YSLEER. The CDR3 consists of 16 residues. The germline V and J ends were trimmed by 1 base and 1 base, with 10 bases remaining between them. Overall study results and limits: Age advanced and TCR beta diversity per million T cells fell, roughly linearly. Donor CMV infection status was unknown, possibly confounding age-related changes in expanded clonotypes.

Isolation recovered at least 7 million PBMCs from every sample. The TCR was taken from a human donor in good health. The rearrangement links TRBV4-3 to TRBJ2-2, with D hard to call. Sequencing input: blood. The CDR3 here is CASSQGPYKNTGELFF. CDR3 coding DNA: TGCGCCAGCAGCCAAGGCCCATACAAGAACACCGGGGAGCTGTTTTTT.